This T cell receptor (beta chain) is from a study of T cell changes during pregnancy in multiple sclerosis. Assay used: immunoSEQ multiplex PCR; TCRdb lists only in-frame clones, some missing. Altogether 50,000 to 65,000 clones are present, roughly nine tenths being singletons, with the ten largest covering approximately 0.4%. The sample consisted of CD4+ T cells from peripheral blood mononuclear cells, taken in the third trimester of pregnancy. This receptor was obtained from a female donor with multiple sclerosis, enrolled in a pregnancy study.

The CDR3 DNA is TGTGCCAGCAGCTTAGGGGTATCAGGCTACGAGCAGTACTTC. This translates into CASSLGVSGYEQYF. This sequence joins TRBV7-2 and TRBJ2-7; D is uncertain. Per germline, CDR1 SGHTA and CDR2 FQGNSA. The CDR3 is 14 residues long. Trimming stripped 1 base from V and 3 bases from J, with 10 bases between. The full variable domain, its missing parts supplied by reference TRBV7-2 and TRBJ2-7, is GAGVSQSPSNKVTEKGKDVELRCDPISGHTALYWYRQSLGQGLEFLIYFQGNSAPDKSGLPSDRFSAERTGGSVSTLTIQRTQQEDSAVYLCASSLGVSGYEQYFGPGTRLTVT.